These 2 T cell receptor beta chains were sequenced from one sample in a study of OX40 agonist ivuxolimab in advanced cancers. The protocol was immunoSEQ multiplex PCR, while the TCRdb copy is restricted to in-frame clones and leaves out a portion. The sample lists some 70,000 clones; roughly 88% were seen once. Specimen: CD4+ or CD8+ T cells sorted from blood, collected in a trial of the OX40 agonist ivuxolimab. Source of these receptors: an adult with an advanced solid tumor such as melanoma, head and neck, liver or kidney cancer.

V is TRBV5-1 and J is TRBJ1-4, with 12 bases matching TRBD1. This CDR3 spans 14 amino acids. The trim removed 4 bases at V and 8 bases at J, leaving 3 bases unmatched. Germline V gene sequence: CDR1 SGHRS, CDR2 YFSETQ. This CDR3 is CASSRGQGAEKLFF. The CDR3 DNA is TGCGCCAGCAGCCGGGGACAGGGGGCAGAAAAACTGTTTTTT.

This chain links TRBV2 with TRBJ2-1; 10 nucleotides align to TRBD2. Unmatched junction bases numbered 7, after V lost 5 bases and J lost 0 bases. This CDR3 contains 17 residues. Germline CDR1 SNHLY, CDR2 FYNNEI. Written as DNA, the CDR3 is TGTGCCAGCAGTTTCCAGCGGGAGGGTTTCTCCTACAATGAGCAGTTCTTC. This translates into CASSFQREGFSYNEQFF.